This T cell receptor (beta chain) originates from a study of sequential checkpoint blockade in melanoma (dated by TCRdb to about 2019). About the study as a whole: Patients were randomized 1:1 to first-line nivolumab followed by ipilimumab (arm A) or ipilimumab followed by nivolumab (arm B). The same lesion was the source of roughly 81% of the matched pre- and post-treatment tumor biopsy pairs. For approximately 22 patients, matched tumor biopsies were taken both before treatment and at week 13, after single-agent nivolumab (arm A) or ipilimumab (arm B). DNA from roughly 91 pretreatment melanoma tumor samples underwent TCRbeta immunosequencing. Maintenance nivolumab came after each of the two trial sequences. General study outcomes and caveats: Among patients in arm A, the nivolumab-first arm, pretreatment tumor TIL clonality was associated with response (P = .04). The model for predicting response that combines TCR metrics with mutation burden needs to be validated in larger, independent patient cohorts. Patients with increases in tumor T-cell fraction and clonality by week 13 were approximately 30 times more likely to achieve clinical benefit. Within-arm analyses of tumor T-cell fraction were constrained by small sample sizes and reduced statistical power. Tumor T-cell fraction and clonality correlated with PD-L1 staining and CD8+ T-cell counts but not with mutational load.

TCRbeta CDR3 regions were immunosequenced from genomic DNA with the immunoSEQ Assay. Prior to high-throughput sequencing, genomic DNA was amplified by bias-controlled multiplex PCR. The authors processed their data as follows. To quantify the absolute abundance of each unique TCRbeta CDR3 region, the sequences were collapsed and filtered. Clonality, defined as 1 minus Pielou's evenness, was calculated using only productive rearrangements. Tumor T-cell fraction was computed by normalizing TCRbeta template counts to usable DNA, estimated from several housekeeping genes. Clones with significantly greater frequencies in on-treatment versus baseline samples were identified using a previously published method. TCRdb took this table from immuneACCESS and kept in-frame rearrangements with V and J called. Such tables lack part of the clones; where checked against another copy, unresolved V genes explain under half of the gap, and the rest is unexplained. That table is the source of V, J and clone size, and D and trimming were worked out from the DNA. Counted in this sample were approximately 8,700 clones; around 24% of them appeared once. Jointly, the top ten make up about a sixth of the sample.

V was cut back by 3 bases and J by 4 bases, leaving a gap of 9 bases between them. In the germline V gene (reference sequence), CDR1 corresponds to GTSNPN and CDR2 to SVGIG. The CDR3 covers 13 residues, taking in both the cysteine and the phenylalanine. Here the CDR3 DNA is all that survives: 39 bases in frame from base 1. About this clone: The antigen this receptor binds is unknown. No per-base quality is available; no much larger clone lies one base away.

The intended sense of this specimen's treatment or condition label: randomized to nivolumab then ipilimumab (arm A) or the reverse (arm B). None of the trial patients had been given prior DNA-damaging chemotherapy. CheckMate 064, a randomized, open-label phase II trial of sequential checkpoint blockade, was the source of the samples, all of which came from patients with melanoma. Genomic DNA from formalin-fixed paraffin-embedded (FFPE) tissue samples was used for tumor TCR sequencing. Here the sequenced sample was tumor tissue (inferred from file names), taken from a patient given nivolumab and ipilimumab in sequence. The source of this sequence is a human donor with melanoma. The sequence joins TRBV30 to TRBJ1-4; TRBD1 could be the D gene, as 5 bases match. The DNA sequence is as follows: TGTGCCTGGAGCCCCGGGGGTAATGAAAAACTGTTTTTT. The resulting protein is CAWSPGGNEKLFF.